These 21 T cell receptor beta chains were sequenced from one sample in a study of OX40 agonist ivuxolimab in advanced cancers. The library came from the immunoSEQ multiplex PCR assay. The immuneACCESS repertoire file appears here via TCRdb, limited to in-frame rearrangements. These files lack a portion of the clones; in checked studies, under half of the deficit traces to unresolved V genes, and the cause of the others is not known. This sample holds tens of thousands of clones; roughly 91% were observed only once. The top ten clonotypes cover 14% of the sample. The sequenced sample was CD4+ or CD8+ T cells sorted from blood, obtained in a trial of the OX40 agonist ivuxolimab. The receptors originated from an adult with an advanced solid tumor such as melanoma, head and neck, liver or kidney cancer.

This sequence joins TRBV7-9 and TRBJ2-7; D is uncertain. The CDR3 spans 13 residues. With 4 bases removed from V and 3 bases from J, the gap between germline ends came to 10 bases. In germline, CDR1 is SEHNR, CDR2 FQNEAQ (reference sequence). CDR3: CASSSRQSYEQYF. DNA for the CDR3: TGTGCCAGCAGCTCCCGCCAGAGCTACGAGCAGTACTTC.

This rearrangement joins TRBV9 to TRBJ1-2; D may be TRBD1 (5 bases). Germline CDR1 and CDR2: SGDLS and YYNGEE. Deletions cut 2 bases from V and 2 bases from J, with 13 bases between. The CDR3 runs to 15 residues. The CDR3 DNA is TGTGCCAGCAGCGTCACCGGGACCTCAAACTATGGCTACACCTTC. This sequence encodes CASSVTGTSNYGYTF.

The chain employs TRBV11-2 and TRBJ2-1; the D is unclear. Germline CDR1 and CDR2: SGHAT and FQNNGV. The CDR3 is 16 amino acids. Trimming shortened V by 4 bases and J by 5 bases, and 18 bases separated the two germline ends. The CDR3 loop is CASSSPPQRRNNEQFF. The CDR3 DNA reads TGTGCCAGCAGCTCCCCCCCCCAGCGAAGGAACAATGAGCAGTTCTTC.

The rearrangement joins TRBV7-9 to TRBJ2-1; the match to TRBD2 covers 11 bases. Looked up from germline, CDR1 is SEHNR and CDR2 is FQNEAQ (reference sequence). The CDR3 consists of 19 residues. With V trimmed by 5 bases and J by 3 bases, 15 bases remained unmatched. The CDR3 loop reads CASSPGTSGPRGGYNEQFF. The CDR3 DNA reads TGTGCCAGCAGCCCCGGGACTAGCGGACCAAGAGGAGGCTACAATGAGCAGTTCTTC.

The DNA for the CDR3 is TGCGCCAGCAGCCAAGTTGGGGGTACTGAAAAACTGTTTTTT. Amino acid sequence: CASSQVGGTEKLFF. The chain recombines TRBV4-3 with TRBJ1-4, with D possibly TRBD1 on 5 matching bases. Looked up from germline, CDR1 is LGHNA and CDR2 is YSLEER. Trimming cost V 1 base and J 7 bases, with 10 bases left between them. The CDR3 length is 14 residues.

CDR3 in DNA: TGCGCCAGCAGAGGGACCTTGAGCTCCTACGAGCAGTACTTC. This sequence encodes CASRGTLSSYEQYF. The chain recombines TRBV4-3 with TRBJ2-7, with D perhaps assigned TRBD1 or TRBD2 (5 bases each). Trimming stripped 6 bases from V and 0 bases from J, with 12 bases between. The germline V gene has CDR1 LGHNA and CDR2 YSLEER. The CDR3 runs to 14 residues.

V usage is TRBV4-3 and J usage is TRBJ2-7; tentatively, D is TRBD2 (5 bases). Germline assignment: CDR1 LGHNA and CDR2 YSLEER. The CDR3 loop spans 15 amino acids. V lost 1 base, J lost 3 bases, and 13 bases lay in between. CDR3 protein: CASSQGSGGGYEQYF. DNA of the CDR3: TGCGCCAGCAGCCAAGGATCTGGAGGAGGCTACGAGCAGTACTTC.

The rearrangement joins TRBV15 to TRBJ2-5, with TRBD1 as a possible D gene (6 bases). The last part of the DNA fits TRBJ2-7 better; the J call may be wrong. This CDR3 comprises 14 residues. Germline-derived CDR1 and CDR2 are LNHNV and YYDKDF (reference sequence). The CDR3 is CATSARDNSYEQYF. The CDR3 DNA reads TGTGCCACCTCGGCGAGGGACAACTCCTACGAGCAGTACTTC.

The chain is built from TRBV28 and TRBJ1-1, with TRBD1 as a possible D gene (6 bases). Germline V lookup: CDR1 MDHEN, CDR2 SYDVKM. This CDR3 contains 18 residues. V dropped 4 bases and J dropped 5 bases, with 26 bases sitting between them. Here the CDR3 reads CASSYPRASTGTGTEAFF. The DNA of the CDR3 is TGTGCCAGCAGTTACCCCCGCGCCTCCACAGGGACGGGGACTGAAGCTTTCTTT.

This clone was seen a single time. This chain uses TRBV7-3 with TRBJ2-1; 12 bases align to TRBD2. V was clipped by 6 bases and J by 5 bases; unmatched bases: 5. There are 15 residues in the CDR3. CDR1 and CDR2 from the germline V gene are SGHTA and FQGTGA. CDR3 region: CASSLAGGGNNEQFF. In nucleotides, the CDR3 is TGTGCCAGCAGTCTAGCGGGAGGGGGTAACAATGAGCAGTTCTTC.

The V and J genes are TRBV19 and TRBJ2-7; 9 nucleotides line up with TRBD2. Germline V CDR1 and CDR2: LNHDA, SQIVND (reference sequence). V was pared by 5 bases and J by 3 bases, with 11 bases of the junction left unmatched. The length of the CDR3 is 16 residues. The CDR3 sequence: CASSAGASGTLYEQYF. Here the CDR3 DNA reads TGTGCCAGTAGTGCCGGGGCTAGCGGGACTCTCTACGAGCAGTACTTC. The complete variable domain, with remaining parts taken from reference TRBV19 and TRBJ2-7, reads DGGITQSPKYLFRKEGQNVTLSCEQNLNHDAMYWYRQDPGQGLRLIYYSQIVNDFQKGDIAEGYSVSREKKESFPLTVTSAQKNPTAFYLCASSAGASGTLYEQYFGPGTRLTVT.

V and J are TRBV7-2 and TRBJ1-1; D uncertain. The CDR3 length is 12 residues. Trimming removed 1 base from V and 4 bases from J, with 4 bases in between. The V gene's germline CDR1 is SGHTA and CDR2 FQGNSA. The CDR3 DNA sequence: TGTGCCAGCAGCTTAGTTAGCACTGAAGCTTTCTTT. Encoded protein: CASSLVSTEAFF. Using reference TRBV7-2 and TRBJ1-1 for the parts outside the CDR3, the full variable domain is GAGVSQSPSNKVTEKGKDVELRCDPISGHTALYWYRQSLGQGLEFLIYFQGNSAPDKSGLPSDRFSAERTGGSVSTLTIQRTQQEDSAVYLCASSLVSTEAFFGQGTRLTVV.

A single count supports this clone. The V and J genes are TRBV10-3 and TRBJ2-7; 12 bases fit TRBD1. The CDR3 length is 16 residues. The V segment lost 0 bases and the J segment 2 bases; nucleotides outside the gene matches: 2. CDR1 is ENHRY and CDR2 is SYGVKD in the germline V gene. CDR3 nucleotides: TGTGCCATCAGTGAGTCAGGGACAGGGGGCCCCTACGAGCAGTACTTC. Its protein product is CAISESGTGGPYEQYF.

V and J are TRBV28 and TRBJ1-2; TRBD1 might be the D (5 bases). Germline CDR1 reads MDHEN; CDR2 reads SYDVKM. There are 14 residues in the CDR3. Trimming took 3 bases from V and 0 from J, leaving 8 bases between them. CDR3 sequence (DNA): TGTGCCAGCAGTTTGACAGTACCTAACTATGGCTACACCTTC. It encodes CASSLTVPNYGYTF.

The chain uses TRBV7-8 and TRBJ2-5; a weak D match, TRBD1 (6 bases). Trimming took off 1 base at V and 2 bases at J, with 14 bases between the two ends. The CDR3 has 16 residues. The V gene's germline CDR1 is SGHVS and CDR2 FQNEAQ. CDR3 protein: CASSLGAGALQETQYF. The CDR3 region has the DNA TGTGCCAGCAGCTTAGGCGCAGGGGCCCTACAAGAGACCCAGTACTTC.

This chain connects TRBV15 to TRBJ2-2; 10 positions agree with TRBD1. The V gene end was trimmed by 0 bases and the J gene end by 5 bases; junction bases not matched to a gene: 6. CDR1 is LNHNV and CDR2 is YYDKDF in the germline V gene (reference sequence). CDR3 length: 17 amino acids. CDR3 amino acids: CATSRDGGTGVTGELFF. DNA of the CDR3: TGTGCCACCAGCAGAGACGGTGGGACAGGGGTAACCGGGGAGCTGTTTTTT.

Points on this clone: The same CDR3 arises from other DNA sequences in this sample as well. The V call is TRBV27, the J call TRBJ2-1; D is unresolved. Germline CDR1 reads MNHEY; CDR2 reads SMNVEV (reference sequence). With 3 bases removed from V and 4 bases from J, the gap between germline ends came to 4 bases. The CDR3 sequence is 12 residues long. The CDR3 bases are TGTGCCAGCAGTTTGGGTTACAATGAGCAGTTCTTC. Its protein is CASSLGYNEQFF.

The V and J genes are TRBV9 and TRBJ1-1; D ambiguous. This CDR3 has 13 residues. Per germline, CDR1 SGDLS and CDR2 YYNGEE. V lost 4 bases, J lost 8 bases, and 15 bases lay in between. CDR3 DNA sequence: TGTGCCAGCAGCCCCCGCGGGCGGCCCGAAGCTTTCTTT. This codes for CASSPRGRPEAFF.

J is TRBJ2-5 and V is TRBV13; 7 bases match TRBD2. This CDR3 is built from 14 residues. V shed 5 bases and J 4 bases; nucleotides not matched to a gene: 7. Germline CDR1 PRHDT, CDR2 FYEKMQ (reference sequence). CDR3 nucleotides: TGTGCCAGCAGCAAGGTCCCGGGGGGAGAGACCCAGTACTTC. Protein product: CASSKVPGGETQYF.

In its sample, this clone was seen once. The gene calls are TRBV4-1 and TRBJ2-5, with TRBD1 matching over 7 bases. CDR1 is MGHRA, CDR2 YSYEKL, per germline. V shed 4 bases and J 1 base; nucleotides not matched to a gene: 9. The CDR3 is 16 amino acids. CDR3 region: CASSLTGTEFQETQYF. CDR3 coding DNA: TGCGCCAGCAGCCTAACCGGGACAGAGTTCCAAGAGACCCAGTACTTC.

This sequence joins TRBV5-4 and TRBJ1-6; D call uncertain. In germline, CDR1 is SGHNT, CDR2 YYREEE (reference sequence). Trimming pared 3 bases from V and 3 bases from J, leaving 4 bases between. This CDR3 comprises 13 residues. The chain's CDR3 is CASSWGYNSPLHF. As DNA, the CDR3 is TGTGCCAGCAGCTGGGGCTATAATTCACCCCTCCACTTT.